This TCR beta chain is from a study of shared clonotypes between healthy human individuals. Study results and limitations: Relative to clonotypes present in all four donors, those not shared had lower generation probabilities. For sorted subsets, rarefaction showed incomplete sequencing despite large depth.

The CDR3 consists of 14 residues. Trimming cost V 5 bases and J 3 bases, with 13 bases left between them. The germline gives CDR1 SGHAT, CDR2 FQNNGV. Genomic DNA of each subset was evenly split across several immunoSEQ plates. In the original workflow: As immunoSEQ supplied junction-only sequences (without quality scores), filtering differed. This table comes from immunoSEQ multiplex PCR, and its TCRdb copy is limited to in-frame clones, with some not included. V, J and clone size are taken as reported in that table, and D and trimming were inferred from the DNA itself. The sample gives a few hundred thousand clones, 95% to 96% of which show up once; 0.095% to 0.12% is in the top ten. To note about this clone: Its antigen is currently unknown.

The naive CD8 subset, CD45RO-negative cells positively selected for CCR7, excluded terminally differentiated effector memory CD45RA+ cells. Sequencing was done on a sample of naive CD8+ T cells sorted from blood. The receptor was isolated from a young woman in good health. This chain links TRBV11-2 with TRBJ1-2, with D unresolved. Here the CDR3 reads CASSIPGSHYGYTF. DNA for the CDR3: TGTGCCAGCAGCATTCCCGGGAGTCACTATGGCTACACCTTC.